These 11 T cell receptor beta chains were all obtained from the same sample, sequenced in a study of T cell changes during pregnancy in multiple sclerosis. Measured with immunoSEQ multiplex PCR; TCRdb has only the in-frame clones, and not every one. The data contain 70,000 to 75,000 clones, 92% of them singletons. Sample: peripheral blood, taken in the second trimester of pregnancy. These receptors came from a female donor with multiple sclerosis, enrolled in a pregnancy study.

The chain uses TRBV18 and TRBJ2-1, with D tentatively TRBD1 (6 bases). From germline, CDR1 is KGHSH and CDR2 LQKENI. The CDR3 sequence is 16 residues long. The germline V and J ends were trimmed by 6 bases and 1 base, with 16 bases remaining between them. The CDR3: CASSPSGTRSYNEQFF. For the CDR3, the DNA is TGTGCCAGCTCGCCCTCTGGGACAAGATCCTACAATGAGCAGTTCTTC.

This chain uses TRBV5-5 with TRBJ2-4; weak D call: TRBD2 (5 bases). Trimming removed 0 bases at V and 5 bases at J, with 15 bases between. This CDR3 has 16 amino acids. Germline V lookup: CDR1 SGHKS, CDR2 YYEKEE (reference sequence). The CDR3 region has the DNA TGTGCCAGCAGCTTGGGGCTAGGGAGCCCACAAAACATTCAGTACTTC. Translation: CASSLGLGSPQNIQYF. Full variable domain (outside the CDR3, taken from reference TRBV5-5 and TRBJ2-4): DAGVTQSPTHLIKTRGQQVTLRCSPISGHKSVSWYQQVLGQGPQFIFQYYEKEERGRGNFPDRFSARQFPNYSSELNVNALLLGDSALYLCASSLGLGSPQNIQYFGAGTRLSVL.

The J gene is TRBJ2-3, the V gene TRBV4-1, with 9 bases aligning to TRBD2. With 5 bases clipped from V and 0 bases from J, the junction kept 9 bases outside the gene matches. The CDR3 consists of 17 residues. Germline lookup yields CDR1 MGHRA and CDR2 YSYEKL. The CDR3 sequence is CASSSQTSGPSTDTQYF. In DNA, the CDR3 is TGCGCCAGCAGCTCGCAGACTAGCGGCCCGAGCACAGATACGCAGTATTTT.

The genes are TRBV6-5 and TRBJ2-3, with 9 bases lining up with TRBD1. Germline-derived CDR1 and CDR2 are MNHEY and SVGAGI. The CDR3 is made up of 15 amino acids. Unmatched junction bases numbered 5, after V lost 5 bases and J lost 2 bases. CDR3 coding DNA: TGTGCCAGCAGTGCCGGGACAGGGTTCACAGATACGCAGTATTTT. It translates to CASSAGTGFTDTQYF.

The CDR3 here is CASSQKFLRTANTGELFF. The CDR3 DNA sequence: TGTGCCAGCAGCCAAAAATTCCTTCGGACAGCGAACACCGGGGAGCTGTTTTTT. The chain uses TRBV7-2 and TRBJ2-2, with a weak D call TRBD1 (6 bases). Trimming removed 5 bases from V and 0 bases from J, with 19 bases in between. The CDR3 loop spans 18 amino acids. Germline CDR1 and CDR2: SGHTA and FQGNSA.

This rearrangement joins TRBV7-9 to TRBJ2-1, with 10 bases fitting TRBD2. Germline V lookup: CDR1 SEHNR, CDR2 FQNEAQ (reference sequence). This CDR3 comprises 16 residues. Trimming removed 5 bases from V and 4 bases from J; junction bases left unmatched: 8. In nucleotides, the CDR3 is TGTGCCAGCAGCCATCCCCTAGCGGGGGAATACAATGAGCAGTTCTTC. This encodes CASSHPLAGEYNEQFF.

This chain links TRBV6-6 with TRBJ2-7; tentatively, D is TRBD2 (6 bases). With 4 bases removed from V and 4 bases from J, the gap between germline ends came to 17 bases. CDR1 is MNHNY and CDR2 is SVGAGI in the germline V gene (reference sequence). This CDR3 contains 15 residues. CDR3 protein: CASSSRGGEGYEQYF. In DNA form, the CDR3 reads TGTGCCAGCAGTTCCCGGGGAGGCGAGGGATACGAGCAGTACTTC.

This clone was seen just once. CDR3 sequence (DNA): TGTGCCAGTAGTAATCAAGATACGCAGTATTTT. As protein: CASSNQDTQYF. The J gene is TRBJ2-3, the V gene TRBV19; D gene uncertain. This CDR3 region has 11 residues. Trimming removed 4 bases at V and 5 bases at J, with 4 bases between. Germline V gives CDR1 LNHDA, CDR2 SQIVND (reference sequence).

V is TRBV6-5 and J is TRBJ2-7; 10 bases are a match to TRBD1. CDR3 length: 15 residues. J was trimmed by 5 bases and V by 4 bases; bases with no gene match: 8. Looked up from germline, CDR1 is MNHEY and CDR2 is SVGAGI. CDR3 amino acids: CASSSPGQGSHEQYF. CDR3 coding DNA: TGTGCCAGCAGTTCACCGGGACAGGGGAGTCACGAGCAGTACTTC.

This clone was detected only once. The chain recombines TRBV7-3 with TRBJ2-1, with a possible D match to TRBD2 (5 bases). Trimming removed 4 bases from V and 5 bases from J, with 24 bases in between. This CDR3 spans 18 amino acids. Germline V gene sequence: CDR1 SGHTA, CDR2 FQGTGA. Here the CDR3 reads CASSSYPDSYGVNNEQFF. The CDR3 DNA reads as TGTGCCAGCAGCTCCTATCCAGACTCATACGGGGTCAACAATGAGCAGTTCTTC.

This chain joins TRBV2 and TRBJ2-6; TRBD1 aligns across 7 bases. V was pared by 6 bases and J by 0 bases, with 2 bases of the junction left unmatched. Germline loops: CDR1 SNHLY, CDR2 FYNNEI. There are 15 residues in the CDR3. CDR3 loop: CASSRDSSGANVLTF. Written as DNA, the CDR3 is TGTGCCAGCAGCCGGGACAGCTCTGGGGCCAACGTCCTGACTTTC.